This TCR beta chain emerged from a study of OX40 agonist ivuxolimab in advanced cancers. The wider study: The study treated patients with ivuxolimab, an agonistic anti-OX40 (CD134) antibody. Intravenous ivuxolimab was administered to patients every 2 weeks at 0.01 to 10 mg/kg.

About this clone: Its antigen is unidentified.

A history of autoimmune disease or systemic immunosuppression excluded patients. This table comes from immunoSEQ multiplex PCR, and its TCRdb copy is limited to in-frame clones, with some not included. The data show tens of thousands of clones, roughly nine tenths seen once. Germline values: CDR1 SGHAT, CDR2 FQNNGV. The ends were cut back, 5 bases at V and 7 bases at J, with 15 bases in the middle. CDR3 length: 14 amino acids. Points from the study as a whole: Averaged across samples, CD8+ T cells carried more expanded clones than CD4+ did.

This TCR derives from an adult with an advanced solid tumor such as melanoma, head and neck, liver or kidney cancer. The chain links TRBV11-2 to TRBJ1-3; TRBD1 is a possible D gene (5 bases). Material: CD4+ or CD8+ T cells sorted from blood, obtained in a trial of the OX40 agonist ivuxolimab. The CDR3 DNA reads as TGTGCCAGCAGCATACCCGGGGGGACGAACACCATATATTTT. Encoded protein: CASSIPGGTNTIYF.